A single TCR beta chain is shown here with its context. The antigen is undetermined. This CDR3 fails to terminate in the conserved phenylalanine or tryptophan, so it likely reflects a read error. Because the CDR3's place on the DNA is in doubt, the DNA is left out and the CDR3 is given as listed by TCRdb. The CDR3 regions of TCR beta were amplified from RNA transcripts. A set of HTBI primers served as the primers for a first-round RT-PCR of the TCR CDR3. Each CDR3 protein gets one entry after TCRdb re-called the multiplex PCR reads with MiXCR. This table holds more than 550,000 distinct CDR3 sequences, about 45% found once. The germline gives CDR1 MNHEY, CDR2 SVGAGI. The CDR3 spans 9 residues, counting both ends. These data are taken from a study of T cells in Graves' hyperthyroidism and ophthalmopathy. Exclusion of a patient resulted from uncontrolled infection, other autoimmune disease, pregnancy or lactation.

Notes on the study in general: Peripheral blood also featured most of the thyroid clonotypes expanded above 0.001. Ophthalmopathy, which appeared later, was predicted by the model a median about 5.9 months before onset. From stable hyperthyroidism, ophthalmopathy was separated by a 13 V-J model.

The TCR sequence derives from an adult man with Graves' disease, either hyperthyroidism or ophthalmopathy (not recorded which). The chain joins TRBV6-5 to TRBJ1-6. Sequencing was performed on peripheral blood or thyroid tissue (not recorded which). CDR3 sequence: CASSLASSS.